Shown below are 11 T cell receptor beta chains from a single sample sequenced in a study of blood T cell repertoires in COVID-19. The table came from immunoSEQ multiplex PCR; TCRdb's copy has only in-frame clones and leaves some out. The sample contains roughly 300,000 clones, about 90% of which appear only once. The sequenced material came from PBMCs or T cells enriched from blood (not recorded which). These receptors originate from a young woman who had recovered from COVID-19.

The gene calls are TRBV19 and TRBJ1-1; 8 bases match TRBD1. V gave up 4 bases and J gave up 4 bases; unmatched junction bases: 8. Germline CDR1 and CDR2: LNHDA and SQIVND (reference sequence). The CDR3 loop spans 15 amino acids. CDR3 residues: CASSNGRQGPTEAFF. The CDR3 DNA is TGTGCCAGTAGTAATGGACGACAGGGGCCCACTGAAGCTTTCTTT.

The gene calls are TRBV19 and TRBJ1-5; unclear D gene. Germline loops: CDR1 LNHDA, CDR2 SQIVND (reference sequence). The V and J ends lost 6 bases and 9 bases respectively, with 12 bases between them. There are 12 residues in the CDR3. For the CDR3, the DNA is TGTGCCAGTAGAAACACCGCAGTGCCCCAGCATTTT. Its translation: CASRNTAVPQHF.

V and J are TRBV28 and TRBJ1-1; D is unresolved. The germline gives CDR1 MDHEN, CDR2 SYDVKM. Trimming took 10 bases from V and 6 from J, leaving 21 bases between them. The CDR3 extends over 14 amino acids. CDR3 DNA: TGTGCCATCTGGTCCGGGGAATCATACGCTGAAGCTTTCTTT. Its translation: CAIWSGESYAEAFF.

This clone came up once. The chain uses TRBV27 and TRBJ2-1; 11 bases fit TRBD2. This CDR3 contains 16 residues. Losses at the gene ends were 3 bases for V and 4 bases for J; bases not matched to a gene: 5. The germline V gene encodes CDR1 MNHEY and CDR2 SMNVEV (reference sequence). CDR3 sequence: CASSFSGGAGYNEQFF. CDR3 DNA: TGTGCCAGCAGTTTTAGCGGGGGGGCCGGTTACAATGAGCAGTTCTTC.

The J gene is TRBJ2-2, the V gene TRBV11-2; 8 bases align to TRBD1. The CDR3 covers 15 residues. V shed 2 bases, J shed 7 bases, and the junction held 6 bases outside the gene matches. Looked up from germline, CDR1 is SGHAT and CDR2 is FQNNGV. Here the CDR3 DNA reads TGTGCCAGCAGCTTATCAGGGGGCGACGGCGGGGAGCTGTTTTTT. Protein: CASSLSGGDGGELFF. Using reference TRBV11-2 and TRBJ2-2 for the parts outside the CDR3, the full variable domain is EAGVAQSPRYKIIEKRQSVAFWCNPISGHATLYWYQQILGQGPKLLIQFQNNGVVDDSQLPKDRFSAERLKGVDSTLKIQPAKLEDSAVYLCASSLSGGDGGELFFGEGSRLTVL.

Comments on this clone: A junction end diverges from the germline sequence, so it may reflect a read error. V gene TRBV18 combines with J gene TRBJ2-1; 10 nucleotides agree with TRBD1. The length of the CDR3 is 16 residues. Germline lookup yields CDR1 KGHSH and CDR2 LQKENI. The CDR3 region is CASSPMGQGYYNEQFF. The DNA of the CDR3 is TGTGCCAGTTCACCAATGGGACAGGGGTACTACAATGAGCAGTTCTTC.

The CDR3 sequence: CASTTDSTTSPLHF. CDR3 DNA sequence: TGTGCCAGCACTACCGACAGTACAACTTCACCCCTCCACTTT. The V gene is TRBV6-5, the J gene TRBJ1-6; tentatively, D is TRBD1 (5 bases). CDR3 length equals 14 residues. The germline CDR1 and CDR2 sequences are MNHEY and SVGAGI. The V and J ends lost 7 bases and 9 bases respectively, with 16 bases between them.

The chain links TRBV12-3 or TRBV12-4 to TRBJ1-1; D may be TRBD1 (6 bases). CDR3 length: 13 residues. V lost 7 bases to trimming and J lost 8 bases, with 17 bases between them. The CDR3 DNA is TGTGCCAGCACTCAACGAGGGGGACGAGAAGCTTTCTTT. The encoded protein is CASTQRGGREAFF.

The chain carries TRBV3-1 (or the pseudogene TRBV3-2) and TRBJ1-6, with D unresolved. Germline V gives CDR1 LGHDT, CDR2 YNNKEL (reference sequence). The CDR3 covers 15 residues. The ends were cut back, 4 bases at V and 0 bases at J, with 7 bases in the middle. The CDR3 spells CASSPSSSYNSPLHF. The CDR3, as DNA: TGTGCCAGCAGCCCTTCGAGCTCCTATAATTCACCCCTCCACTTT.

The chain is built from TRBV6-5 and TRBJ2-1; a possible D gene is TRBD2 (5 bases). In germline, CDR1 is MNHEY, CDR2 SVGAGI. The V end lost 0 bases, the J end lost 7 bases, and 13 bases lay between the germline ends. This CDR3 region has 15 residues. The CDR3 spells CASSYSRGLGNEQFF. CDR3 bases: TGTGCCAGCAGTTACTCGAGAGGGTTGGGGAATGAGCAGTTCTTC.

This clone appeared a single time. V and J are TRBV27 and TRBJ2-3; the match to TRBD2 covers 13 bases. The CDR3 loop spans 17 amino acids. CDR1 and CDR2 (germline): MNHEY, SMNVEV (reference sequence). The V gene end was trimmed by 5 bases and the J gene end by 4 bases; junction bases not matched to a gene: 9. The CDR3 loop reads CASSPTVGLAGPDTQYF. DNA of the CDR3: TGTGCCAGCAGTCCCACCGTGGGACTAGCGGGGCCAGATACGCAGTATTTT.